Given below is one T cell receptor (beta chain) in context. Its antigen is not known. The PCR was carried out with 60 Vbeta primers and 13 Jbeta primers. The table came from immunoSEQ multiplex PCR; TCRdb's copy has only in-frame clones and leaves some out. The data hold 200,000 or so clones, with about 90% observed a single time. The V and J ends lost 5 bases and 1 base, in that order; junction bases with no gene match: 9. The CDR3 spans 17 residues. Germline values: CDR1 SGHTA, CDR2 FQGNSA. The data belong to a study of cytomegalovirus exposure and HLA in healthy donors. Study findings and constraints: With high specificity and sensitivity, the classifier reportedly diagnosed cytomegalovirus status.

The chain joins TRBV7-2 to TRBJ1-3, with 9 bases identical to TRBD1. Sequencing used PBMCs. This receptor was obtained from a man aged 25 to 40 in good health and CMV-seronegative. The CDR3 DNA reads as TGTGCCAGCAGCAATGGACAGGGGCCGGCATCTGGAAACACCATATATTTT. This gives the protein CASSNGQGPASGNTIYF.